These T cell receptor beta chains were read from a single sample in a study of CD8 T cells in ankylosing spondylitis. MiXCR, applied by TCRdb to the 5' RACE reads, yields one record per CDR3 protein. Here the sample spans fewer than 750,000 distinct CDR3 sequences, under 20% being singletons. Specimen: blood, either unsorted or a sorted T cell fraction (not recorded which). The source is a male donor with ankylosing spondylitis. CDR3s include the opening cysteine and the closing phenylalanine or tryptophan.

TRBJ2-3 14 TRBV29-1 CSVVDRESTDTQYF
TRBJ2-3 19 TRBV11-1 CASSLTSGGAASYTDTQYF
TRBJ1-1 13 TRBV6-1 CASSAVTGTEAFF
TRBJ1-1 14 TRBV5-1 CASSAGDRATEAFF
TRBJ2-7 14 TRBV5-1 CASSALSDHYEQYF
TRBJ2-1 15 TRBV5-1 CASRPTSGVYNEQFF
TRBJ2-2 15 TRBV12-3/TRBV12-4 CASRNRESNTGELFF
TRBJ2-2 14 TRBV6-4 CASSAGQDTGELFF
TRBJ1-4 17 TRBV15 CATSRVRQGAVGEKLFF
TRBJ2-2 15 TRBV6-1 CASKRLATNTGELFF
TRBJ2-7 14 TRBV20-1 CSASRRDRGDEQYF
TRBJ2-3 16 TRBV6-1 CASSVVSGGAGDTQYF
TRBJ2-7 17 TRBV27 CASQFTRSAGGGYEQYF
TRBJ2-7 12 TRBV7-9 CATLTRKNEQYF
TRBJ2-1 15 TRBV29-1 CSVTHQRSSYNEQFF
TRBJ2-1 13 TRBV25-1 CAVSSGIYNEQFF
TRBJ1-1 12 TRBV4-1 CASSQLSTEAFF
TRBJ2-3 13 TRBV12-3/TRBV12-4 CASSFVNTDTQYF
TRBJ2-3 16 TRBV3-1 CASSLVGITGGDTQYF
TRBJ2-1 13 TRBV5-1 CASSLLVNNEQFF
TRBJ2-1 16 TRBV5-1 CASSSGLAGGPRRQFF
TRBJ2-1 14 TRBV5-6 CASRRGTTYNEQFF
TRBJ2-1 15 TRBV6-1 CASTQFLTLNNEQFF